These 22 T cell receptor beta chains were all obtained from the same sample, sequenced in a study of T cells expressing NK-cell markers (dated by TCRdb to about 2020). Preparation of the library involved 5' RACE. Instrument on record: Illumina HiSeq 2000. The reads went through TCRdb reprocessing, and each CDR3 protein sequence gets one entry with no DNA. In this sample's table one finds about 550,000 distinct CDR3 sequences. The ten largest account for approximately 3.6% of the sample. Input material: blood T cells: a sorted CD56 or NKG2C T cell subset, CD4+ or CD8+ T cells, or bulk PBMC T cells (not recorded which). Source of these receptors: a man aged 18 to 29 in good health. Donor details come from another sample of the same person, matched by shared clones.

The V gene is TRBV15, the J gene TRBJ1-5; with no DNA, the TCRdb D assignment of TRBD1 cannot be verified. Per the germline V gene, CDR1 is LNHNV and CDR2 is YYDKDF (reference sequence). CDR3 size: 16 residues. This CDR3 reads CATGSILGRGNQPQHF.

The chain carries TRBV6-5 and TRBJ1-1; absent DNA, TCRdb's TRBD1 call cannot be checked. The CDR3 spans 15 residues. Germline V gene sequence: CDR1 MNHEY, CDR2 SVGAGI. The CDR3 sequence: CASRTNRGLGTEAFF.

The chain is built from TRBV10-3 and TRBJ2-6; TCRdb's D call, TRBD2, is unchecked because there is no DNA. This CDR3 has 14 amino acids. Germline V gene lookup returns CDR1 ENHRY and CDR2 SYGVKD. The CDR3 sequence is CAIGPGSGANVLTF.

The J gene is TRBJ2-7, the V gene TRBV6-2 or TRBV6-3; there is no DNA to check the TCRdb D call of TRBD1. In germline, CDR1 is MNHEY, CDR2 SVGEGT. CDR3 size: 14 residues. The CDR3 loop reads CASIQTGGGYEQYF.

V is TRBV28 and J is TRBJ2-4; TCRdb lists TRBD1, though no DNA is available to test this call. Germline lookup yields CDR1 MDHEN and CDR2 SYDVKM. The CDR3 extends over 15 amino acids. The CDR3 loop reads CASSVAGTATNIQYF.

The chain has TRBV7-2 and TRBJ2-1; the D gene TCRdb calls, TRBD2, cannot be checked with no DNA. Looked up from germline, CDR1 is SGHTA and CDR2 is FQGNSA. There are 13 residues in the CDR3. CDR3 sequence: CASSLGTSGEQFF.

V usage is TRBV12-3 or TRBV12-4 and J usage is TRBJ2-3. The CDR3 has 14 residues. The CDR3 sequence is CASSLLDRTDTQYF.

V and J are TRBV12-3 or TRBV12-4 and TRBJ2-1; there is no DNA to check the TCRdb D call of TRBD2. The CDR3 runs to 17 residues. CDR3 loop: CASSIVVGGREYNEQFF.

CDR3 loop: CASSHRSWGFQGPNQPQHF. The rearrangement uses TRBV27 and TRBJ1-5; the TCRdb D gene call, TRBD1, has no DNA to confirm it. The CDR3 is 19 residues long. Germline-derived CDR1 and CDR2 are MNHEY and SMNVEV (reference sequence).

The chain is built from TRBV21-1 and TRBJ1-3; TCRdb's D gene call, TRBD1, goes unchecked for lack of DNA. TRBV21-1 is annotated as a pseudogene. This CDR3 contains 14 residues. The CDR3 region is CASSGTDSWNTIYF.

The CDR3 sequence: CASSLARGGNPNNEQFF. The rearrangement uses TRBV5-1 and TRBJ2-1; TCRdb picks TRBD2, but there is no DNA to check that call. Germline V gives CDR1 SGHRS, CDR2 YFSETQ. The CDR3 runs to 17 residues. Filled out from reference TRBV5-1 and TRBJ2-1, the complete variable domain reads KAGVTQTPRYLIKTRGQQVTLSCSPISGHRSVSWYQQTPGQGLQFLFEYFSETQRNKGNFPGRFSGRQFSNSRSEMNVSTLELGDSALYLCASSLARGGNPNNEQFFGPGTRLTVL.

This chain links TRBV12-3 or TRBV12-4 with TRBJ1-3. CDR3 size: 16 residues. This CDR3 reads CASSSSGGSSGNTIYF.

The chain is built from TRBV3-1 and TRBJ2-7. Germline CDR1 and CDR2: LGHDT and YNNKEL (reference sequence). The CDR3 loop spans 16 amino acids. This CDR3 is CASSQDPRLKGYEQYF.

The CDR3 sequence is CAIRSGFTEAFF. This chain uses TRBV10-3 with TRBJ1-1. The CDR3 runs to 12 residues. The germline gives CDR1 ENHRY, CDR2 SYGVKD.

The chain recombines TRBV12-3 or TRBV12-4 with TRBJ2-5; TCRdb lists TRBD2, though no DNA is available to test this call. This CDR3 has 15 amino acids. The CDR3 loop is CASQNSGRAQETQYF.

The genes are TRBV28 and TRBJ2-5. Germline V gene sequence: CDR1 MDHEN, CDR2 SYDVKM. There are 14 residues in the CDR3. CDR3 protein: CASSPQTAGETQYF.

The CDR3 is CASSKGPIETQYF. The rearrangement uses TRBV12-3 or TRBV12-4 and TRBJ2-5; TCRdb's D gene call, TRBD2, goes unchecked for lack of DNA. The CDR3 loop spans 13 amino acids.

This sequence joins TRBV7-9 and TRBJ2-1; the D call from TCRdb, TRBD2, cannot be confirmed without DNA. Germline lookup yields CDR1 SEHNR and CDR2 FQNEAQ (reference sequence). The length of the CDR3 is 16 residues. The CDR3 sequence is CASSLESGLAGGKQFF.

The J gene is TRBJ2-2, the V gene TRBV5-1; TCRdb's D gene call, TRBD1, goes unchecked for lack of DNA. The CDR3 length is 15 residues. Germline CDR1 SGHRS, CDR2 YFSETQ. CDR3 sequence: CASSPTVTNTGELFF.

The CDR3 region is CASSQDQRETGELFF. This chain links TRBV3-1 with TRBJ2-2. The CDR3 extends over 15 amino acids. The germline V gene encodes CDR1 LGHDT and CDR2 YNNKEL (reference sequence).

This chain uses TRBV6-5 with TRBJ1-2; without DNA, the TCRdb call of TRBD1 cannot be checked. The CDR3 contains 13 residues. CDR1 and CDR2 (germline): MNHEY, SVGAGI. Here the CDR3 reads CASSYFRVEGYTF.

The chain recombines TRBV12-3 or TRBV12-4 with TRBJ2-5. CDR3 length: 13 amino acids. Here the CDR3 reads CASSLKQSETQYF.